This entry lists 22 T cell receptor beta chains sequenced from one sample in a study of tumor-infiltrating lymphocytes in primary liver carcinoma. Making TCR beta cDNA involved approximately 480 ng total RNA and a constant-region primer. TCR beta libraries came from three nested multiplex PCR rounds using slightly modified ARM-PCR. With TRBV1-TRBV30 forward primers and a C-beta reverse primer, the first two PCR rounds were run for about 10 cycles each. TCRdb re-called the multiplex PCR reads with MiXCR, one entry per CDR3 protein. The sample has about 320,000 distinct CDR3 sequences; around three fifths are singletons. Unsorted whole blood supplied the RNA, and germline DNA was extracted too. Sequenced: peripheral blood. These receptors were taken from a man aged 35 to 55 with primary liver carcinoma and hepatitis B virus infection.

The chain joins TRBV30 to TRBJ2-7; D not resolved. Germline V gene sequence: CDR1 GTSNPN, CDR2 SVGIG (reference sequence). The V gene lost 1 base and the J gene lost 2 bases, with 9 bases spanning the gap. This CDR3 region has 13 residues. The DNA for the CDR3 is TGTGCCTGGAGTGCGAAAGGGACCTACGAGCAGTACTTC. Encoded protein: CAWSAKGTYEQYF.

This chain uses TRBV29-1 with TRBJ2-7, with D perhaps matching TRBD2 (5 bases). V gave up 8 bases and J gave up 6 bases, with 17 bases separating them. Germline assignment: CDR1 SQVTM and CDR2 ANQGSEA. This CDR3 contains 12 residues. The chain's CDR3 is CSTLGDGSEQYF. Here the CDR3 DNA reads TGCAGCACCCTGGGAGACGGTTCCGAGCAGTACTTC.

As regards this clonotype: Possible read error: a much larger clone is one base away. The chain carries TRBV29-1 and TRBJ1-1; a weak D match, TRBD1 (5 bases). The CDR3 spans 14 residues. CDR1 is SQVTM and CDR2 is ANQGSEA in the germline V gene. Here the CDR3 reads CSVASMGRETETFF. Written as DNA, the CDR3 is TGCAGCGTTGCCTCCATGGGGCGCGAAACTGAAACTTTCTTT.

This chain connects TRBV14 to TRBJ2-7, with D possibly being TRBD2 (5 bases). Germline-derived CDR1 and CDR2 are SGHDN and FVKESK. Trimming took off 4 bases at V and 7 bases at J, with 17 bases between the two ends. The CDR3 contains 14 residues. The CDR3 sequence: CASSLGMGNNEQYF. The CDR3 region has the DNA TGTGCCAGCAGCCTCGGGATGGGGAATAATGAGCAGTACTTC.

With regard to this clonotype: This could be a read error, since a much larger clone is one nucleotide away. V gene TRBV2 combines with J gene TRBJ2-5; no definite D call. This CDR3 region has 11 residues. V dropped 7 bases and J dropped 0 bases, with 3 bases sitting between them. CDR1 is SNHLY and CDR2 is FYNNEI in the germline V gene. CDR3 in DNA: TGTGCCAGCATGTACCAAGAGACCCAGTACTTC. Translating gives CASMYQETQYF.

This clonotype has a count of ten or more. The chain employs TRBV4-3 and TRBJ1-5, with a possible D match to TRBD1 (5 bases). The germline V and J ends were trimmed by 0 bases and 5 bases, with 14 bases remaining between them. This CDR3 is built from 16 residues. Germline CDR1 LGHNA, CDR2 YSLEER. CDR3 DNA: TGCGCCAGCAGCCAAGATAGCCAGGGATGGGATCAGCCCCAGCATTTT. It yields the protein CASSQDSQGWDQPQHF.

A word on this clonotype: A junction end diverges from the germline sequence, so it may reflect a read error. This CDR3 is CASKDAGGLSGGADMQYF. DNA of the CDR3: TGTGCCAGCAAAGATGCGGGGGGACTATCGGGTGGGGCAGATATGCAGTATTTT. The chain employs TRBV6-1 and TRBJ2-3, with TRBD2 matching over 8 bases. The CDR3 is 18 residues long. CDR1 and CDR2 from the germline V gene are MNHNS and SASEGT.

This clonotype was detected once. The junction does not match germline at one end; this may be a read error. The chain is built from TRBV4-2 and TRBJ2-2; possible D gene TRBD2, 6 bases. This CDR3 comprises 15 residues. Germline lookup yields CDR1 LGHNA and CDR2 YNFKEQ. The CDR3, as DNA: TGTGCCAACAGCTACCGGGACTCGAGCACCGGGGAGCTGTTTTTT. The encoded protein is CANSYRDSSTGELFF.

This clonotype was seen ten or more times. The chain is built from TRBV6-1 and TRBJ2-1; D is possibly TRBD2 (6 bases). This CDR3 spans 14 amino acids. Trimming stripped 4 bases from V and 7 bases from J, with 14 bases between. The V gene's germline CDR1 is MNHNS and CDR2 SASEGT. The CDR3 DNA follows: TGTGCCAGCAGTGTTGAGCGGGCTCCGAATGAGCAGTTCTTC. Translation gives CASSVERAPNEQFF.

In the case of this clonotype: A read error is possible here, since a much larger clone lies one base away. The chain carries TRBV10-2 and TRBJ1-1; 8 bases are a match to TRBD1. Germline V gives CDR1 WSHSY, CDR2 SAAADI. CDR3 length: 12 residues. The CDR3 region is CGTVTGGSEAFF. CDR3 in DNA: TGCGGCACCGTCACAGGGGGTTCTGAAGCTTTCTTT.

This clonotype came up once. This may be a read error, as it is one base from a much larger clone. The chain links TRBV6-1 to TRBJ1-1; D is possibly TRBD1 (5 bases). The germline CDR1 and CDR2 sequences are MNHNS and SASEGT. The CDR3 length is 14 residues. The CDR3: CTSRTQGRGTEAFF. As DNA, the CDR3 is TGTACCAGCAGAACTCAGGGAAGAGGCACTGAAGCTTTCTTT.

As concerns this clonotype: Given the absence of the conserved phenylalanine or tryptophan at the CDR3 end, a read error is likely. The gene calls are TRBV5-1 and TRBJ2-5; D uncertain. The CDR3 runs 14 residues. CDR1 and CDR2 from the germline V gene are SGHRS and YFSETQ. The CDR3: CASSPNGVVETQYL. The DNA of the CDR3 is TGCGCTAGCAGCCCAAACGGTGTCGTGGAGACCCAGTACTTA.

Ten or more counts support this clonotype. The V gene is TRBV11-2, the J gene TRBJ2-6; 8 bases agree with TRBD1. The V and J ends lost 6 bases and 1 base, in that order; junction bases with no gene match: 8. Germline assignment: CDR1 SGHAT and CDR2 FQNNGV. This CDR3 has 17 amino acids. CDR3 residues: CASRIGQGASGANVLTF. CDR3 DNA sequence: TGTGCCAGCAGGATAGGACAGGGCGCTTCTGGGGCCAACGTCCTGACTTTC.

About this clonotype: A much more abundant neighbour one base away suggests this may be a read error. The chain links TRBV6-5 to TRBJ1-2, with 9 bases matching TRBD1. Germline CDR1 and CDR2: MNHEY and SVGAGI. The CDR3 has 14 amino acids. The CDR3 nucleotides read TGTGCCGGCAGTAGGACAGGGGAAACCTATGGCTACACCTTC. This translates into CAGSRTGETYGYTF.

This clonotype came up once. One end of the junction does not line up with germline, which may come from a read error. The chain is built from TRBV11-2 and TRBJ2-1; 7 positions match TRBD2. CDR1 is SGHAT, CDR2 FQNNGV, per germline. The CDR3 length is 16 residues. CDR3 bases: TGTGCCAACAGCCCGATTAGCGGGTGGGCCTCGGGTGAGCAGTTCTTC. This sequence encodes CANSPISGWASGEQFF.

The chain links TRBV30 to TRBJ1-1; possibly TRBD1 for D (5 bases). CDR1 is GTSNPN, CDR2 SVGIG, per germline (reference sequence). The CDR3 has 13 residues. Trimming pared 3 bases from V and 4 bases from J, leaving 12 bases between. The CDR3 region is CAWSREGLTEAFF. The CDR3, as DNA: TGTGCCTGGAGCCGGGAGGGGCTCACTGAAGCTTTCTTT.

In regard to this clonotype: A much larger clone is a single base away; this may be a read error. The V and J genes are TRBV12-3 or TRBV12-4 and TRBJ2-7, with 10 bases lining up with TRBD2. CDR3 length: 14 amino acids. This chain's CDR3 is CASSLMLAGDERYF. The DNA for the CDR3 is TGTGCCAGCAGTTTAATGCTAGCGGGAGACGAGCGGTACTTC.

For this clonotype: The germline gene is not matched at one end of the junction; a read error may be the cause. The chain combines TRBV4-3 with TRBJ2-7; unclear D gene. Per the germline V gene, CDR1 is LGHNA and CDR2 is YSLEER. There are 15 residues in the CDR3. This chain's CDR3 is CASCQDLRALERQYF. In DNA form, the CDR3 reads TGCGCCAGCTGCCAAGATCTTAGAGCGTTAGAACGGCAGTACTTC.

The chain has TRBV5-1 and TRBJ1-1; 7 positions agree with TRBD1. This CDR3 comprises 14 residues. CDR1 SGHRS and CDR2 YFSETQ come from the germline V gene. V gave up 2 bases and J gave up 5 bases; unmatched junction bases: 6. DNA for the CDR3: TGCGCCAGCAGCTTAGAGGGGGCCTGGACTGAAGCTTTCTTT. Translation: CASSLEGAWTEAFF.

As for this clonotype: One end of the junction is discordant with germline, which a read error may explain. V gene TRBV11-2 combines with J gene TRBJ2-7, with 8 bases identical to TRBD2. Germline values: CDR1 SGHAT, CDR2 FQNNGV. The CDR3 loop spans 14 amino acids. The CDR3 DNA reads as TGTGCCAGCAGCTTAGCGGGAGGGTCGAAGGAGCGGTACTTC. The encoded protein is CASSLAGGSKERYF.

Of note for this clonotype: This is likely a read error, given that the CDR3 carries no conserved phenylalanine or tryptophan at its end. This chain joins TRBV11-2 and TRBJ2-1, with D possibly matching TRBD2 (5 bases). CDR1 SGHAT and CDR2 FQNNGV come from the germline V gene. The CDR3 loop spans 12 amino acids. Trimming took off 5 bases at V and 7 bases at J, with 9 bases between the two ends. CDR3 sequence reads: CASSPCGNEQFL. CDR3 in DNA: TGTGCCAGCAGCCCGTGCGGGAATGAGCAGTTCTTA.

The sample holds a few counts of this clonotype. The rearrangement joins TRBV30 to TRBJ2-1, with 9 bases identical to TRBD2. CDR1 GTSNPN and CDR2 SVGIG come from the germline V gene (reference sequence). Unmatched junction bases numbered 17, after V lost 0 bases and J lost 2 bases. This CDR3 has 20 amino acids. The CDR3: CAWSVPSPLIAGETYNEQFF. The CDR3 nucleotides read TGTGCCTGGAGTGTACCGTCCCCGCTTATAGCGGGAGAAACCTACAATGAGCAGTTCTTC.